Listed below are T cell receptor beta chains from one sample, sequenced in a study of cytomegalovirus exposure and HLA in healthy donors. Sequenced by immunoSEQ multiplex PCR; TCRdb stores in-frame clones only, minus some. The repertoire shows 140,000 to 150,000 clones; the top ten hold 0.96%. The sequencing input was PBMCs. The source of these receptors is a male donor in good health and CMV-seronegative. CDR3s include the opening cysteine and the closing phenylalanine or tryptophan. D genes are given only for firm matches.

>TRBJ2-3|NA|TRBV4-3
CASSQESLGGARTDTQYF
TGCGCCAGCAGCCAAGAAAGTTTAGGGGGGGCCCGGACAGATACGCAGTATTTT
>TRBJ2-5|NA|TRBV5-1
CASSLGSNQGDQYF
TGCGCCAGCAGCTTGGGAAGCAACCAGGGTGACCAGTACTTC
>TRBJ1-5|NA|TRBV19
CASPQGNQPQHF
TGTGCCAGTCCACAGGGAAATCAGCCCCAGCATTTT
>TRBJ2-7|NA|TRBV18
CASSSRQLVGYEQYF
TGTGCCAGCTCGTCCAGACAGTTGGTGGGCTACGAGCAGTACTTC
>TRBJ1-1|NA|TRBV29-1
CSGQVNMNTEAFF
TGCAGCGGACAGGTGAATATGAACACTGAAGCTTTCTTT
>TRBJ1-1|NA|TRBV19
CASSNRVNTEAFF
TGTGCCAGTAGCAACAGGGTGAACACTGAAGCTTTCTTT
>TRBJ2-7|NA|TRBV18
CASSPGGTLDEQYF
TGTGCCAGCTCACCAGGAGGGACTCTCGACGAGCAGTACTTC
>TRBJ2-3|TRBD2|TRBV7-9
CASRLSGGDTQYF
TGTGCCAGCAGGCTCTCGGGGGGAGATACGCAGTATTTT
>TRBJ1-2|NA|TRBV14
CASSQARVGPYGYTF
TGTGCCAGCAGCCAAGCGAGGGTTGGGCCCTATGGCTACACCTTC
>TRBJ1-1|NA|TRBV5-1
CASSSPPQGSAFF
TGCGCCAGCAGCTCCCCTCCTCAGGGATCGGCTTTCTTT
>TRBJ1-4|NA|TRBV30
CAWSEGQSSNEKLFF
TGTGCCTGGAGTGAAGGACAGTCGAGTAATGAAAAACTGTTTTTT
>TRBJ2-5|TRBD1|TRBV7-9
CASSRGQKETQYF
TGTGCCAGCAGCCGGGGACAGAAAGAGACCCAGTACTTC
>TRBJ2-3|TRBD2|TRBV7-3
CASSLRTSGTSTDTQYF
TGTGCCAGCAGCTTAAGGACTAGCGGGACGAGCACAGATACGCAGTATTTT
>TRBJ1-1|NA|TRBV6-5
CASSSLSGATEAFF
TGTGCCAGCAGTTCGCTAAGCGGGGCTACTGAAGCTTTCTTT
>TRBJ2-2|NA|TRBV6-1
CASSVQDTNTGELFF
TGTGCCAGCAGCGTACAGGATACGAACACCGGGGAGCTGTTTTTT
>TRBJ2-7|TRBD2|TRBV7-8
CASTVQGMKTSGSYEQYF
TGTGCCAGCACCGTCCAGGGGATGAAGACTAGCGGTTCCTACGAGCAGTACTTC
>TRBJ2-1|TRBD2|TRBV5-1
CASNPSGVNNEQFF
TGCGCCAGCAACCCTAGCGGGGTAAACAATGAGCAGTTCTTC
>TRBJ2-7|TRBD2|TRBV27
CASSPSPPAGALKQYF
TGTGCCAGCAGTCCCTCACCCCCAGCGGGGGCGTTAAAGCAGTACTTC
>TRBJ2-7|TRBD1|TRBV4-1
CASSHRTGTGGEEQYF
TGCGCCAGCAGCCACCGCACCGGGACAGGGGGAGAGGAGCAGTACTTC
>TRBJ2-7|TRBD2|TRBV4-1
CASSQERTSGYEQYF
TGCGCCAGCAGCCAAGAACGAACTAGCGGGTACGAGCAGTACTTC
>TRBJ2-1|TRBD2|TRBV7-3
CASSTKRGGPNEQFF
TGTGCCAGCAGCACCAAGCGGGGGGGCCCTAATGAGCAGTTCTTC
>TRBJ1-4|NA|TRBV5-1
CASSRVSERSEKLFF
TGCGCCAGCAGCCGGGTCTCCGAAAGAAGTGAAAAACTGTTTTTT
>TRBJ1-6|TRBD1|TRBV13
CASSATGGSPLHF
TGTGCCAGCAGCGCGACAGGGGGCTCACCCCTCCACTTT